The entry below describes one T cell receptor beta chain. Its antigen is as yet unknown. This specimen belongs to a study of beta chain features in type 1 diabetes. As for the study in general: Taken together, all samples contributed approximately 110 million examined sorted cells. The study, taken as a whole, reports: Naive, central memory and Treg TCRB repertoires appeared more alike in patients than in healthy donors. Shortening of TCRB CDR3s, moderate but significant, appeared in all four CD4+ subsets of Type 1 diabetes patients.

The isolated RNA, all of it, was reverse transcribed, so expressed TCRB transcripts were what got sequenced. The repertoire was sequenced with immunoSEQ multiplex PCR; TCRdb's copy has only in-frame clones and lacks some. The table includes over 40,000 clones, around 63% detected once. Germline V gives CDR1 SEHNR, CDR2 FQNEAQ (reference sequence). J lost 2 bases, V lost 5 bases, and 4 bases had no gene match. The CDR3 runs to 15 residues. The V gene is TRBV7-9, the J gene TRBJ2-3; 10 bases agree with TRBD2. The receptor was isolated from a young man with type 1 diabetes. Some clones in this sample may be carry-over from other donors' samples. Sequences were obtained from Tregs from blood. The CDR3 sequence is CASSISGGITDTQYF. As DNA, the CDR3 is TGTGCCAGCAGCATTAGCGGGGGGATCACAGATACGCAGTATTTT.